The 15 T cell receptor beta chains presented below share a single source sample, sequenced in a study of identical twins. MiXCR, run by TCRdb on the 5' RACE reads, gives a single entry per CDR3 protein. The sample includes some 630,000 distinct CDR3 sequences, around 7.4% of them seen just once. The same specimen was also included in a second study, on yellow fever vaccine responses in identical twins.

The sequenced sample consisted of PBMCs. The receptors originated from a young woman in good health.

Ten or more counts support this clonotype. V usage is TRBV12-3 or TRBV12-4 and J usage is TRBJ2-3; TRBD1 agrees at 9 bases. J gave up 4 bases and V 5 bases, and 10 bases lay outside the gene matches. This CDR3 region has 16 residues. The CDR3: CASSPDRGVSADTQYF. CDR3 DNA sequence: TGTGCCAGCAGTCCGGACAGGGGTGTAAGTGCAGATACGCAGTATTTT.

This clonotype was recorded a few times. The chain combines TRBV18 with TRBJ1-5, with D uncertain. Germline CDR1 and CDR2: KGHSH and LQKENI. The CDR3 extends over 16 amino acids. Deletions cut 4 bases from V and 0 bases from J, with 13 bases between. The CDR3: CASSRGGRDSNQPQHF. The CDR3 DNA reads as TGTGCCAGCTCACGAGGAGGGAGGGATAGCAATCAGCCCCAGCATTTT. Combining the CDR3 with reference TRBV18 and TRBJ1-5 gives the whole variable domain NAGVMQNPRHLVRRRGQEARLRCSPMKGHSHVYWYRQLPEEGLKFMVYLQKENIIDESGMPKERFSAEFPKEGPSILRIQQVVRGDSAAYFCASSRGGRDSNQPQHFGDGTRLSIL.

The chain links TRBV12-3 or TRBV12-4 to TRBJ2-7, with D perhaps being TRBD1 or TRBD2 (5 bases each). This CDR3 spans 15 amino acids. V gave up 8 bases and J gave up 7 bases, with 24 bases separating them. DNA of the CDR3: TGTGCCAGCCTAAACCCCAGGGAACCCCGAGGGGAGCAGTACTTC. Its translation: CASLNPREPRGEQYF.

The chain is built from TRBV2 and TRBJ1-3, with TRBD1 identical over 7 bases. The germline gives CDR1 SNHLY, CDR2 FYNNEI. Unmatched junction bases numbered 7, after V lost 8 bases and J lost 0 bases. The CDR3 totals 15 residues. The CDR3 DNA sequence: TGTGCCAGCGGCTCGACAGGGTACTCTGGAAACACCATATATTTT. Protein: CASGSTGYSGNTIYF.

This chain joins TRBV5-5 and TRBJ2-5; D perhaps matches TRBD2 (6 bases). Germline CDR1 and CDR2: SGHKS and YYEKEE (reference sequence). The CDR3 is 15 residues long. The V end lost 3 bases, the J end lost 1 base, and 13 bases lay between the germline ends. CDR3 sequence (DNA): TGTGCCAGCAGCTCGCCCGGGGGACTCCAAGAGACCCAGTACTTC. Protein sequence: CASSSPGGLQETQYF.

In its sample, this clonotype was seen a few times. J is TRBJ1-2 and V is TRBV29-1; 9 bases are shared with TRBD1. V shed 3 bases and J 5 bases; nucleotides not matched to a gene: 7. The CDR3 is 14 amino acids. Germline-derived CDR1 and CDR2 are SQVTM and ANQGSEA. As DNA, the CDR3 is TGCAGCGTTGAGACCCCGGGACAGGGTTATGGCTACACCTTC. Translation: CSVETPGQGYGYTF.

This clonotype was observed many times. The V and J genes are TRBV5-1 and TRBJ1-6; weak D call: TRBD1 (5 bases). This CDR3 is 14 amino acids long. Germline V gene sequence: CDR1 SGHRS, CDR2 YFSETQ. Deletions cut 0 bases from V and 7 bases from J, with 8 bases between. CDR3 bases: TGCGCCAGCAGCTTGGGACAGCCCAATTCACCCCTCCACTTT. Encoded protein: CASSLGQPNSPLHF.

This clonotype was detected ten times or more. The chain is built from TRBV24-1 and TRBJ2-2, with a possible D match to TRBD1 (6 bases). Looked up from germline, CDR1 is KGHDR and CDR2 is SFDVKD. The CDR3 is 15 residues long. Trimming stripped 9 bases from V and 1 base from J, with 14 bases between. The CDR3 loop is CATGAPTGNTGELFF. For the CDR3, the DNA is TGTGCCACCGGAGCACCGACAGGGAACACCGGGGAGCTGTTTTTT.

The sample holds a few counts of this clonotype. This chain links TRBV28 with TRBJ2-1; TRBD1 matches 8 bases. The V gene end was trimmed by 5 bases and the J gene end by 0 bases; junction bases not matched to a gene: 12. The CDR3 covers 18 residues. CDR1 is MDHEN, CDR2 SYDVKM, per germline. The CDR3 loop is CASSHLRGTGVSYNEQFF. The CDR3 DNA reads TGTGCCAGCAGTCATTTAAGGGGGACAGGCGTCTCCTACAATGAGCAGTTCTTC.

This clonotype was detected ten times or more. This chain connects TRBV10-3 to TRBJ2-3; 7 bases map to TRBD2. Germline CDR1 ENHRY, CDR2 SYGVKD. J was trimmed by 4 bases and V by 3 bases; bases with no gene match: 4. This CDR3 comprises 14 residues. The CDR3 loop reads CAISDGGGADTQYF. The CDR3 DNA reads TGTGCCATCAGTGATGGTGGGGGGGCAGATACGCAGTATTTT.

The chain recombines TRBV10-3 with TRBJ1-2; weak D call: TRBD1 (5 bases). The length of the CDR3 is 17 residues. V was clipped by 2 bases and J by 3 bases, with 19 bases between them. Germline V CDR1 and CDR2: ENHRY, SYGVKD. CDR3 loop: CAISETRQQRGDYGYTF. The CDR3 nucleotides are TGTGCCATCAGTGAGACTAGACAGCAACGCGGAGACTATGGCTACACCTTC.

The table lists this clonotype with many counts. This chain links TRBV11-2 with TRBJ2-3; no definite D call. The CDR3 is 13 amino acids. Germline V gene data show CDR1 as SGHAT and CDR2 as FQNNGV. The ends were cut back, 5 bases at V and 6 bases at J, with 12 bases in the middle. CDR3 nucleotide sequence: TGTGCCAGCAGCCCCATTTTGCGTGATACGCAGTATTTT. Amino acid sequence: CASSPILRDTQYF.

This clonotype came up many times. This rearrangement joins TRBV10-3 to TRBJ2-3, with 9 bases fitting TRBD1. V lost 0 bases, J lost 0 bases, and 7 bases stayed unmatched. The CDR3 totals 18 residues. Germline-derived CDR1 and CDR2 are ENHRY and SYGVKD. CDR3 in DNA: TGTGCCATCAGTGAGTCCGGGACAGGGATTTCTAGCACAGATACGCAGTATTTT. Protein sequence: CAISESGTGISSTDTQYF.

Only a few counts were recorded for this clonotype. In DNA, the CDR3 is TGTGCCAGCAGACGGGACAGGTGGAGGCAAGAGACCCAGTACTTC. Translated, it gives CASRRDRWRQETQYF. The V and J genes are TRBV6-1 and TRBJ2-5, with 8 bases lining up with TRBD1. The CDR3 has 15 residues. Germline CDR1 reads MNHNS; CDR2 reads SASEGT. V lost 6 bases to trimming and J lost 2 bases; unmatched junction nucleotides: 8.

This clonotype was found many times. The V call is TRBV7-9, the J call TRBJ2-7, with D uncertain. This CDR3 spans 15 amino acids. V gave up 1 base and J gave up 5 bases, with 15 bases separating them. From germline, CDR1 is SEHNR and CDR2 FQNEAQ (reference sequence). This CDR3 is CASSLGLYRDDEQYV. CDR3 DNA sequence: TGTGCCAGCAGCTTAGGTCTTTATCGAGACGACGAGCAGTACGTC.